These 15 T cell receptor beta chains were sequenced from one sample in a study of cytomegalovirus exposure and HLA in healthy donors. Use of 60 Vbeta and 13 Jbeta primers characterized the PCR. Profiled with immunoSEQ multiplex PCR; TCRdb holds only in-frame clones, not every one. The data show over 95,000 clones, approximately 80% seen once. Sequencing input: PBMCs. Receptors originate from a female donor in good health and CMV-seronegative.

The CDR3 sequence is CASSLEAAGDGYTF. The CDR3, as DNA: TGCGCCAGCAGCTTGGAGGCCGCAGGGGATGGCTACACCTTC. This chain uses TRBV5-1 with TRBJ1-2; a weak D match, TRBD1 (6 bases). The CDR3 has 14 residues. Germline V lookup: CDR1 SGHRS, CDR2 YFSETQ. V lost 0 bases and J 6 bases, leaving 12 bases between the germline ends.

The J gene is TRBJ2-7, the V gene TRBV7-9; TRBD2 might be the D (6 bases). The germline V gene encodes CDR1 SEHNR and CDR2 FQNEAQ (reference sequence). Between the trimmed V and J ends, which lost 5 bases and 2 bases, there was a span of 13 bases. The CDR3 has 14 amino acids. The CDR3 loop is CASSPGVLPYEQYF. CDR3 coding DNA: TGTGCCAGCAGCCCGGGGGTCCTGCCCTACGAGCAGTACTTC.

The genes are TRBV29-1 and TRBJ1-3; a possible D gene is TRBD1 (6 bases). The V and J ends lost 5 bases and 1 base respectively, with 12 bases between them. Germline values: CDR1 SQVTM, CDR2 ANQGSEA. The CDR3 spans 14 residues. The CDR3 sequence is CSVWDTGSGNTIYF. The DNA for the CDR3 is TGCAGCGTTTGGGACACCGGATCTGGAAACACCATATATTTT.

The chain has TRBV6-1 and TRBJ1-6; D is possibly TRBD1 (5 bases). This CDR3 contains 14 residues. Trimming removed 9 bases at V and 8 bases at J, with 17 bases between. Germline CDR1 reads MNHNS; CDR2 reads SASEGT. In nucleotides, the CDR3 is TGTGCCAGTAAAGGAATGCAGGGCGATTCACCCCTCCACTTT. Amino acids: CASKGMQGDSPLHF.

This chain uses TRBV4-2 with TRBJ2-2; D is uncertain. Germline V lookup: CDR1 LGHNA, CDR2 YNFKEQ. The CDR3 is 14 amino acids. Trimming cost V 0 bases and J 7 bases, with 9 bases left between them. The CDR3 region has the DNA TGTGCCAGCAGCCAAGATCTAGTGATCGGGGAGCTGTTTTTT. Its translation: CASSQDLVIGELFF.

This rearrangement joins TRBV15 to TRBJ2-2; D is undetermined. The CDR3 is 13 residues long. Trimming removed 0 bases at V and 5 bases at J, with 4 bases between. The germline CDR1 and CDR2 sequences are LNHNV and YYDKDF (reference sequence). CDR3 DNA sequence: TGTGCCACCAGCAGAGACCTTACCGGGGAGCTGTTTTTT. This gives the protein CATSRDLTGELFF.

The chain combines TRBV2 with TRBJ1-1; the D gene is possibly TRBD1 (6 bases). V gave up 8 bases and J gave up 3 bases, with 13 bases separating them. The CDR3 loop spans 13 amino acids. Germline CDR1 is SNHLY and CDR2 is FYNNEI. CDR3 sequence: CASGQPRDTEAFF. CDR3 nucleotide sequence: TGTGCCAGCGGACAGCCGCGCGACACTGAAGCTTTCTTT.

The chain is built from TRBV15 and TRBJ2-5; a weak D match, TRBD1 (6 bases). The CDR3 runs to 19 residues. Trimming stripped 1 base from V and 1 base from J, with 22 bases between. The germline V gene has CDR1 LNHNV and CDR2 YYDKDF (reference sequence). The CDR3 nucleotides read TGTGCCACCAGCAGAGGGGACACCCCAGGGCTTATTATCCAAGAGACCCAGTACTTC. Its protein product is CATSRGDTPGLIIQETQYF.

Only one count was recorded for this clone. The CDR3 region has the DNA TGTGCCACCAAGGGGCCTTGGGGCTACACCTTC. Translation gives CATKGPWGYTF. The rearrangement links TRBV10-3 to TRBJ1-2; D is perhaps TRBD1 (5 bases). Germline V gives CDR1 ENHRY, CDR2 SYGVKD. The CDR3 covers 11 residues. With 10 bases removed from V and 8 bases from J, the gap between germline ends came to 14 bases.

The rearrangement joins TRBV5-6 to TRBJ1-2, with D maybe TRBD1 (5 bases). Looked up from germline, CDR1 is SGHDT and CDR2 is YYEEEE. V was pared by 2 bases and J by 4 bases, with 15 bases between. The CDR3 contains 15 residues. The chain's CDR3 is CASSFPGRFGYGYTF. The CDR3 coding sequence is TGTGCCAGCAGCTTCCCAGGGAGGTTTGGCTATGGCTACACCTTC. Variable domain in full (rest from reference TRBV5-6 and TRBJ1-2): DAGVTQSPTHLIKTRGQQVTLRCSPKSGHDTVSWYQQALGQGPQFIFQYYEEEERQRGNFPDRFSGHQFPNYSSELNVNALLLGDSALYLCASSFPGRFGYGYTFGSGTRLTVV.

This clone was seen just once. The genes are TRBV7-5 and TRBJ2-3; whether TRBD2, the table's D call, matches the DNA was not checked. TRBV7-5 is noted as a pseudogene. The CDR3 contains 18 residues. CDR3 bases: TGTGCCAGAAGCTTTGATTGTCTAGCGGGAGATTTCACAGATACGCAGTATTTT. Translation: CARSFDCLAGDFTDTQYF.

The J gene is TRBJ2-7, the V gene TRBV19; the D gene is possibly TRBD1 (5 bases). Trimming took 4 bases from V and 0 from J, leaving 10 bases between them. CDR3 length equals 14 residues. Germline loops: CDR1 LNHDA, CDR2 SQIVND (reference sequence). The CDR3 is CASSSRQSSYEQYF. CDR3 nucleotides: TGTGCCAGTAGTAGCAGACAGAGCTCCTACGAGCAGTACTTC.

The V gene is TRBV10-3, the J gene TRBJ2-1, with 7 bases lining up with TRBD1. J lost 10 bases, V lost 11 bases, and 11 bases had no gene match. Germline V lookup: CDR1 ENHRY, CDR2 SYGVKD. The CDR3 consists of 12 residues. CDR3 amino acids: CAVSQGLGEQFF. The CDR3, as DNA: TGTGCCGTTTCACAGGGGCTAGGCGAGCAGTTCTTC.

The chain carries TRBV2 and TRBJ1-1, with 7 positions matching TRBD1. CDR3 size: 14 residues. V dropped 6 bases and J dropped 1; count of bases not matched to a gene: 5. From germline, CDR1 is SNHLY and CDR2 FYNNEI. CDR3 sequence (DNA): TGTGCCAGCAGGGCGACAGGGAGGAACACTGAAGCTTTCTTT. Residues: CASRATGRNTEAFF.

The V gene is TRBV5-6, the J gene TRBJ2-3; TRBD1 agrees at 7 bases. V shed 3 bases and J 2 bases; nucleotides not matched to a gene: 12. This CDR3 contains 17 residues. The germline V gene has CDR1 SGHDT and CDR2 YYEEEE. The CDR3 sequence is CASSSIDRVTPTDTQYF. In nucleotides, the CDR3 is TGTGCCAGCAGCTCGATCGACAGGGTCACCCCCACAGATACGCAGTATTTT.